This TCR beta chain was captured by sequencing in a study of control samples from healthy donors and cancer patients. After removal of 6 bases from V and 5 bases from J, the junction contained 8 bases not matched to a gene. The CDR3 is 15 amino acids. Germline assignment: CDR1 LNHDA and CDR2 SQIVND (reference sequence). Generated by immunoSEQ multiplex PCR, the TCRdb table keeps only in-frame clones and is missing some. Among some 130,000 clones listed, roughly 92% were seen once. V is TRBV19 and J is TRBJ2-3; 10 bases fit TRBD2. This clonotype was sampled from a man younger than 30 in good health. The sample comprised blood. The CDR3 region is CASSGSGGFGDTQYF. CDR3 nucleotide sequence: TGTGCCAGTAGCGGTAGCGGGGGGTTTGGAGATACGCAGTATTTT.